These 29 T cell receptor beta chains were all obtained from the same sample, sequenced in a study of shared clonotypes between healthy human individuals. The data were produced by immunoSEQ multiplex PCR, yet TCRdb's version contains in-frame clones alone and is incomplete. The sample holds about 1.1 million clones, about 72% seen once. Sequencing input: memory CD4+ T cells from PBMCs. Documented subset: CD45RA-negative fraction. The receptors stem from a man younger than 35 in good health. Some clones in this sample may be carry-over from other donors' samples.

The rearrangement joins TRBV5-4 to TRBJ1-1, with D maybe TRBD1 (6 bases). V dropped 0 bases and J dropped 3 bases, with 12 bases sitting between them. In germline, CDR1 is SGHNT, CDR2 YYREEE (reference sequence). The CDR3 consists of 15 residues. DNA of the CDR3: TGTGCCAGCAGCTTGGTGACAGGAACCGACACTGAAGCTTTCTTT. It encodes CASSLVTGTDTEAFF.

This chain joins TRBV20-1 and TRBJ2-7; TRBD1 matches 8 bases. Germline V CDR1 and CDR2: DFQATT, SNEGSKA (reference sequence). V shed 7 bases and J 4 bases; nucleotides not matched to a gene: 3. This CDR3 is built from 11 residues. CDR3 DNA sequence: TGCAGTGGGGACAGGAGGTACGAGCAGTACTTC. Protein sequence: CSGDRRYEQYF.

Points on this clone: Other DNA sequences in this sample translate to the same CDR3. The chain employs TRBV5-1 and TRBJ2-5; D unclear. V shed 0 bases and J shed 2 bases, with 8 bases lying between them. CDR3 length: 14 residues. CDR1 and CDR2 from the germline V gene are SGHRS and YFSETQ. CDR3 sequence reads: CASSLVPYQETQYF. The CDR3 DNA reads as TGCGCCAGCAGCTTGGTACCGTATCAAGAGACCCAGTACTTC.

The V gene is TRBV7-2, the J gene TRBJ1-3, with D possibly matching TRBD1 (6 bases). Germline loops: CDR1 SGHTA, CDR2 FQGNSA. The germline V and J ends were trimmed by 5 bases and 4 bases, with 18 bases remaining between them. This CDR3 contains 16 residues. DNA of the CDR3: TGTGCCAGCAGCCCCCGTGGCAGGGGCGCAGGAAACACCATATATTTT. Translated, it gives CASSPRGRGAGNTIYF.

The sample holds a few counts of this clone. A much larger clone is a single base away; this may be a read error. Other DNA sequences of this sample code for an identical CDR3. V gene TRBV7-3 combines with J gene TRBJ2-5; 8 positions agree with TRBD1. There are 13 residues in the CDR3. Per the germline V gene, CDR1 is SGHTA and CDR2 is FQGTGA. V lost 3 bases and J lost 4; bases outside the gene matches: 1. CDR3 amino acids: CASSFGQGETQYF. The CDR3 nucleotides read TGTGCCAGCAGCTTTGGACAGGGAGAGACCCAGTACTTC.

The chain links TRBV11-2 to TRBJ2-5; a possible D gene is TRBD1 (6 bases). Germline lookup yields CDR1 SGHAT and CDR2 FQNNGV. The CDR3 spans 15 residues. The ends were cut back, 1 base at V and 5 bases at J, with 14 bases in the middle. CDR3 DNA sequence: TGTGCCAGCAGCTTAGCAACCCAGGGGTGGGAGACCCAGTACTTC. It yields the protein CASSLATQGWETQYF.

Comment on this clone: Within the sample, other DNA sequences also encode this same CDR3. The chain joins TRBV5-1 to TRBJ2-7; 7 nucleotides match TRBD1. V shed 0 bases and J 5 bases; nucleotides not matched to a gene: 2. Germline V gene data show CDR1 as SGHRS and CDR2 as YFSETQ. The CDR3 totals 13 residues. CDR3 region: CASSLGQGDEQYF. The CDR3 nucleotides are TGCGCCAGCAGCTTGGGACAGGGAGACGAGCAGTACTTC.

This chain uses TRBV7-9 with TRBJ2-3; D is uncertain. V lost 7 bases to trimming and J lost 3 bases, with 11 bases between them. CDR3 size: 13 residues. Germline V CDR1 and CDR2: SEHNR, FQNEAQ (reference sequence). CDR3 nucleotides: TGTGCCAGCACCAAGGATAGGACAGATACGCAGTATTTT. It codes for CASTKDRTDTQYF.

Regarding this clone: A junction end diverges from the germline sequence, so it may reflect a read error. The V gene is TRBV15, the J gene TRBJ2-5; D is possibly TRBD1 (5 bases). This CDR3 has 12 amino acids. Germline-derived CDR1 and CDR2 are LNHNV and YYDKDF (reference sequence). This CDR3 is CATSRTWGLSDF. The CDR3 DNA follows: TGTGCCACCAGCAGAACGTGGGGCCTCTCTGACTTC.

This clone was seen ten or more times. The rearrangement joins TRBV4-1 to TRBJ2-7; D might be TRBD1 (6 bases). The germline V and J ends were trimmed by 1 base and 4 bases, with 11 bases remaining between them. The CDR3 covers 14 residues. Germline CDR1 MGHRA, CDR2 YSYEKL. The CDR3, as DNA: TGCGCCAGCAGCCAAGGAGATCAGGGGTACGAGCAGTACTTC. As protein: CASSQGDQGYEQYF.

The chain couples TRBV11-2 to TRBJ2-7; possibly TRBD2 for D (6 bases). Germline CDR1 reads SGHAT; CDR2 reads FQNNGV. V was clipped by 5 bases and J by 0 bases, with 11 bases between them. CDR3 size: 14 residues. CDR3 region: CASSKAGSSYEQYF. The CDR3 nucleotides read TGTGCCAGCAGCAAGGCGGGATCCTCCTACGAGCAGTACTTC.

Comments on this clone: Other DNA sequences of this sample code for an identical CDR3. This chain connects TRBV28 to TRBJ1-2; unclear D gene. Germline V gene data show CDR1 as MDHEN and CDR2 as SYDVKM. V lost 4 bases and J 8 bases, leaving 8 bases between the germline ends. CDR3 size: 11 residues. The CDR3 DNA is TGTGCCAGCAGTTCCACGAGAGGCTACACCTTC. This gives the protein CASSSTRGYTF.

The chain combines TRBV19 with TRBJ2-3, with D unresolved. V shed 7 bases and J shed 1 base, with 9 bases lying between them. The CDR3 consists of 13 residues. Germline V gene sequence: CDR1 LNHDA, CDR2 SQIVND (reference sequence). DNA of the CDR3: TGTGCCAGTACCCAGGCTGGCACAGATACGCAGTATTTT. Protein: CASTQAGTDTQYF.

This chain uses TRBV7-9 with TRBJ1-3; the D is unclear. Trimming stripped 4 bases from V and 3 bases from J, with 13 bases between. The CDR3 extends over 15 amino acids. Germline V gene sequence: CDR1 SEHNR, CDR2 FQNEAQ (reference sequence). The CDR3 bases are TGTGCCAGCAGCTCACAGAGTTTATTTGGAAACACCATATATTTT. Protein sequence: CASSSQSLFGNTIYF.

This sequence joins TRBV30 and TRBJ2-3, with D perhaps TRBD1 or TRBD2 (5 bases each). With 5 bases removed from V and 0 bases from J, the gap between germline ends came to 12 bases. CDR1 and CDR2 from the germline V gene are GTSNPN and SVGIG (reference sequence). This CDR3 is built from 14 residues. The CDR3 DNA reads as TGTGCCTGGGGGGACGGATCTAGCACAGATACGCAGTATTTT. This translates into CAWGDGSSTDTQYF. Together with reference TRBV30 and TRBJ2-3, the CDR3 gives the full variable domain: SQTIHQWPATLVQPVGSPLSLECTVEGTSNPNLYWYRQAAGRGLQLLFYSVGIGQISSEVPQNLSASRPQDRQFILSSKKLLLSDSGFYLCAWGDGSSTDTQYFGPGTRLTVL.

This clone appeared once. A far larger clone is a single base away, which makes a read error likely. The V and J genes are TRBV27 and TRBJ2-5, with a tentative D call TRBD2 (5 bases). This CDR3 is built from 12 residues. Germline CDR1 is MNHEY and CDR2 is SMNVEV (reference sequence). V was cut by 8 bases and J by 4 bases, with 11 bases left in between. The CDR3 region is CASGDGVETQYF. CDR3 DNA: TGTGCCAGCGGTGACGGGGTAGAGACCCAGTACTTC.

The chain combines TRBV7-8 with TRBJ2-2, with 13 nucleotides matching TRBD2. Germline V gene sequence: CDR1 SGHVS, CDR2 FQNEAQ. The CDR3 consists of 16 residues. V was clipped by 5 bases and J by 3 bases; unmatched bases: 3. The CDR3 region has the DNA TGTGCCAGCAGCCGGACTAGCGGGAGATACACCGGGGAGCTGTTTTTT. Protein product: CASSRTSGRYTGELFF.

The V gene is TRBV19, the J gene TRBJ2-7; tentatively, D is TRBD2 (6 bases). CDR3 size: 15 residues. The ends were cut back, 3 bases at V and 6 bases at J, with 18 bases in the middle. The V gene's germline CDR1 is LNHDA and CDR2 SQIVND (reference sequence). CDR3 DNA: TGTGCCAGTAGTATGAAGTCTGCCCTGGGGGGCGAGCAGTACTTC. Amino acids: CASSMKSALGGEQYF.

The rearrangement links TRBV18 to TRBJ2-7; no firm D call. Looked up from germline, CDR1 is KGHSH and CDR2 is LQKENI. The ends were cut back, 0 bases at V and 1 base at J, with 13 bases in the middle. This CDR3 has 16 residues. The CDR3 region has the DNA TGTGCCAGCTCACCACCGCCGCCTCGAAATTCCTACGAGCAGTACTTC. Its protein product is CASSPPPPRNSYEQYF.

J is TRBJ1-1 and V is TRBV7-9, with D unresolved. The CDR3 has 14 amino acids. CDR1 is SEHNR and CDR2 is FQNEAQ in the germline V gene (reference sequence). The germline V and J ends were trimmed by 2 bases and 5 bases, with 12 bases remaining between them. The CDR3 nucleotides are TGTGCCAGCAGCTTAATATGGGGAGGGACTGAAGCTTTCTTT. It codes for CASSLIWGGTEAFF. Filled out from reference TRBV7-9 and TRBJ1-1, the complete variable domain reads DTGVSQNPRHKITKRGQNVTFRCDPISEHNRLYWYRQTLGQGPEFLTYFQNEAQLEKSRLLSDRFSAERPKGSFSTLEIQRTEQGDSAMYLCASSLIWGGTEAFFGQGTRLTVV.

The rearrangement uses TRBV30 and TRBJ2-5; D call uncertain. The CDR3 runs 12 residues. The germline V gene encodes CDR1 GTSNPN and CDR2 SVGIG (reference sequence). Trimming removed 2 bases from V and 8 bases from J, with 12 bases in between. The CDR3 sequence: CAWSPTLSTQYF. The CDR3 DNA reads TGTGCCTGGAGTCCAACATTGAGCACCCAGTACTTC.

This clone was observed a single time. The rearrangement joins TRBV5-1 to TRBJ2-5; D is possibly TRBD1 or TRBD2 (5 bases each). Germline CDR1 is SGHRS and CDR2 is YFSETQ. Trimming took 4 bases from V and 5 from J, leaving 12 bases between them. The CDR3 is made up of 13 amino acids. The CDR3 reads CASSRRDDETQYF. DNA of the CDR3: TGCGCCAGCAGCCGTCGGGACGACGAGACCCAGTACTTC.

This clone has only a few counts. The rearrangement links TRBV27 to TRBJ1-1; the D gene is possibly TRBD1 (5 bases). The ends were cut back, 2 bases at V and 4 bases at J, with 14 bases in the middle. Germline V gene sequence: CDR1 MNHEY, CDR2 SMNVEV (reference sequence). The CDR3 is 15 amino acids. This CDR3 reads CASSLGGGWTTEAFF. CDR3 nucleotide sequence: TGTGCCAGCAGTTTAGGCGGGGGATGGACCACTGAAGCTTTCTTT.

The chain joins TRBV30 to TRBJ2-1; D is uncertain. Trimming stripped 0 bases from V and 0 bases from J, with 12 bases between. The germline V gene has CDR1 GTSNPN and CDR2 SVGIG (reference sequence). The CDR3 has 16 amino acids. The CDR3 DNA follows: TGTGCCTGGAGTGTTTTGGGCAGGAGCTCCTACAATGAGCAGTTCTTC. This sequence encodes CAWSVLGRSSYNEQFF.

The chain recombines TRBV9 with TRBJ2-1, with D hard to call. Per germline, CDR1 SGDLS and CDR2 YYNGEE. V was clipped by 3 bases and J by 2 bases, with 15 bases between them. CDR3 length: 16 residues. The CDR3 spells CASSARAGSAYNEQFF. In DNA, the CDR3 is TGTGCCAGCAGCGCCCGAGCAGGTTCGGCCTACAATGAGCAGTTCTTC.

In this sample, this clone turned up a few times. The rearrangement joins TRBV5-1 to TRBJ2-3; D may be TRBD1 or TRBD2 (5 bases each). The CDR3 covers 15 residues. The V and J ends lost 4 bases and 8 bases respectively, with 20 bases between them. Germline V gene sequence: CDR1 SGHRS, CDR2 YFSETQ. The CDR3 region is CASSQSGTGPGTQYF. DNA for the CDR3: TGCGCCAGCAGCCAGAGTGGGACCGGTCCTGGTACGCAGTATTTT.

With respect to this clone: The junction departs from germline at one end; a sequencing error may be responsible. The rearrangement joins TRBV29-1 to TRBJ1-1; D ambiguous. CDR1 is SQVTM, CDR2 ANQGSEA, per germline. The CDR3 is 13 residues long. CDR3 protein: CSVAMGGNPEAFF. CDR3 sequence (DNA): TGCAGCGTTGCAATGGGAGGGAACCCTGAAGCTTTCTTT.

This clone was counted a few times. The genes are TRBV4-1 and TRBJ1-5, with 9 bases fitting TRBD1. V trimming: 1 base; J trimming: 7 bases; junction bases outside the gene matches: 8. The germline gives CDR1 MGHRA, CDR2 YSYEKL. The CDR3 covers 16 residues. The CDR3 nucleotides read TGCGCCAGCAGCCAAGGAATGGGACAGGGCAGGCAGCCCCAGCATTTT. Translated: CASSQGMGQGRQPQHF.

The rearrangement uses TRBV28 and TRBJ2-1; D is unclear. In germline, CDR1 is MDHEN, CDR2 SYDVKM. Trimming removed 4 bases from V and 10 bases from J, with 11 bases in between. The CDR3 spans 12 residues. This CDR3 reads CASSSISREQFF. In DNA form, the CDR3 reads TGTGCCAGCAGTTCCATTTCCCGCGAGCAGTTCTTC.